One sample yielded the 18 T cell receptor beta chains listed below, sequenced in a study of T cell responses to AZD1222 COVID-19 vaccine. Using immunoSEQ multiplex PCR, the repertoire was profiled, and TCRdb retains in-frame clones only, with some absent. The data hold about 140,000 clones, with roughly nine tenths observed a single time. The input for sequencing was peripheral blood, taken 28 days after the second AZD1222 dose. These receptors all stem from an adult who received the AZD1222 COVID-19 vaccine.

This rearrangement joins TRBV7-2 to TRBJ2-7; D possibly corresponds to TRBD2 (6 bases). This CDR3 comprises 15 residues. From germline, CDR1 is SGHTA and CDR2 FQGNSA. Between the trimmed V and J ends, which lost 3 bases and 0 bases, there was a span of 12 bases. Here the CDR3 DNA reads TGTGCCAGCAGCTTTGGAGGGGCCAACTCCTACGAGCAGTACTTC. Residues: CASSFGGANSYEQYF.

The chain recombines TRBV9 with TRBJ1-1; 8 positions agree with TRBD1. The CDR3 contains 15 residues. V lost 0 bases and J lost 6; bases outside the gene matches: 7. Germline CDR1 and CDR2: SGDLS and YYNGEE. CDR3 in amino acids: CASSVGLGQGSEAFF. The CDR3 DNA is TGTGCCAGCAGCGTAGGTCTCGGACAGGGTTCTGAAGCTTTCTTT.

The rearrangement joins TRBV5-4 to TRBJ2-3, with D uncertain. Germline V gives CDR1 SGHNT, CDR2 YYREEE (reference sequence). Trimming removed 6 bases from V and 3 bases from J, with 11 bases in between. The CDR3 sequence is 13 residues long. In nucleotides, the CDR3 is TGTGCCAGCAAAACACAAACGACAGATACGCAGTATTTT. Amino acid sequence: CASKTQTTDTQYF.

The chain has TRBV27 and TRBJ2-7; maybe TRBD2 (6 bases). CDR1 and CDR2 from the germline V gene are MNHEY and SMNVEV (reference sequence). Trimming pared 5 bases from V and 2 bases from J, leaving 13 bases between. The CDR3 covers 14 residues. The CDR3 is CASSPGRTTYEQYF. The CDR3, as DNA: TGTGCCAGCAGTCCAGGGAGGACAACCTACGAGCAGTACTTC.

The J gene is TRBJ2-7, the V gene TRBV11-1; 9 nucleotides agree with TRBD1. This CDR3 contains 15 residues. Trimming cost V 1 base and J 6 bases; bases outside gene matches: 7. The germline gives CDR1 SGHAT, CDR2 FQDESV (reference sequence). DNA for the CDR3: TGTGCCAGCAGCTTAGAGAGAACGACAGGGGGCGAGCAGTACTTC. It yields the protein CASSLERTTGGEQYF.

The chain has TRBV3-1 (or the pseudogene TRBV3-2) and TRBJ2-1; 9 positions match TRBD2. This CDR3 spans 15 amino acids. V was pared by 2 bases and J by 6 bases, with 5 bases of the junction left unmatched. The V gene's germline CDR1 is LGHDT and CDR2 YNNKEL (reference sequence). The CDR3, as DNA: TGTGCCAGCAGCCAACTTAGCGGGAGCCCCAATGAGCAGTTCTTC. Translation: CASSQLSGSPNEQFF.

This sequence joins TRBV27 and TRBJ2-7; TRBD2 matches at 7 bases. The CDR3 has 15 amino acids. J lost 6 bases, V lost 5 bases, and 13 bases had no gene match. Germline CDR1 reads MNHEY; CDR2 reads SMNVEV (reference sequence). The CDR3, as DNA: TGTGCCAGCAGTCCTTCTAGCGGACCCTTTAGCGAGCAGTACTTC. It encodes CASSPSSGPFSEQYF.

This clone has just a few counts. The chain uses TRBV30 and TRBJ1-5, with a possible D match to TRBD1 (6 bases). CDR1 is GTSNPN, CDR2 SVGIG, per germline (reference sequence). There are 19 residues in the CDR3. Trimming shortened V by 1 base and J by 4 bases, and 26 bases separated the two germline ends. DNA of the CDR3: TGTGCCTGGAGTGGAGTGGCATTGGGACACGACCTTGGAAATCAGCCCCAGCATTTT. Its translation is CAWSGVALGHDLGNQPQHF.

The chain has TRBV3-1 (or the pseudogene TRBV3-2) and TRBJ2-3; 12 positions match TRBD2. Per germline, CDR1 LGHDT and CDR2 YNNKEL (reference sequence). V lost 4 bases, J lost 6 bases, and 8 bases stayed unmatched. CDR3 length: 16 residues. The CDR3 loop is CASSRLGLAGGDTQYF. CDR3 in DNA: TGTGCCAGCAGCCGTCTCGGTCTAGCGGGGGGGGATACGCAGTATTTT.

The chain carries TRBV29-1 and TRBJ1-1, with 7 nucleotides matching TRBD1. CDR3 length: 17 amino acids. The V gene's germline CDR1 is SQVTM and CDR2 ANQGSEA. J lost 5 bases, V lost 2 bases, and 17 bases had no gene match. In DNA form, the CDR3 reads TGCAGCGTTGAATGGGCAGGGGGTTCTGGGTCCCTTACTGAAGCTTTCTTT. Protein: CSVEWAGGSGSLTEAFF.

CDR3 coding DNA: TGTGCCAGCAGTTACTCGACTCTAGCGGGAGGGGTGAACACCGGGGAGCTGTTTTTT. It encodes CASSYSTLAGGVNTGELFF. The gene calls are TRBV6-2 or TRBV6-3 and TRBJ2-2, with 12 bases identical to TRBD2. V was pared by 0 bases and J by 1 base, with 6 bases of the junction left unmatched. The germline gives CDR1 MNHEY, CDR2 SVGEGT. This CDR3 spans 19 amino acids.

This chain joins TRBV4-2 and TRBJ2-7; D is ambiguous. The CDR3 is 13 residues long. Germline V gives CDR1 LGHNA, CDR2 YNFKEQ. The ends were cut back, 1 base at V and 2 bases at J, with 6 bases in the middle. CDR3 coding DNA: TGTGCCAGCAGCCAAGGTTCAGCCTACGAGCAGTACTTC. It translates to CASSQGSAYEQYF.

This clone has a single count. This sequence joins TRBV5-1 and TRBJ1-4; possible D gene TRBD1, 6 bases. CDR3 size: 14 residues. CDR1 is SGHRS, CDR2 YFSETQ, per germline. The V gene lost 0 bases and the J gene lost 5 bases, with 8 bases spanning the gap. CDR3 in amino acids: CASSLGGGNEKLFF. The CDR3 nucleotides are TGCGCCAGCAGCTTGGGAGGGGGGAATGAAAAACTGTTTTTT.

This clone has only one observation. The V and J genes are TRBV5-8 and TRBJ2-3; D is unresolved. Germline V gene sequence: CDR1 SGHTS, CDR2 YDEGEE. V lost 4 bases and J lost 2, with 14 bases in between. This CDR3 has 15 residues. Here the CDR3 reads CASSEAAPFTDTQYF. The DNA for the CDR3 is TGTGCCAGCAGCGAGGCGGCTCCCTTCACAGATACGCAGTATTTT.

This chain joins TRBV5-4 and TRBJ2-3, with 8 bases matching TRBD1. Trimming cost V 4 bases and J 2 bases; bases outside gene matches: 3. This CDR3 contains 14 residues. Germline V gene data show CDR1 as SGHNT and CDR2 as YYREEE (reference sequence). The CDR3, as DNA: TGTGCCAGCAGCGTGGGACAGGCCACAGATACGCAGTATTTT. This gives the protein CASSVGQATDTQYF.

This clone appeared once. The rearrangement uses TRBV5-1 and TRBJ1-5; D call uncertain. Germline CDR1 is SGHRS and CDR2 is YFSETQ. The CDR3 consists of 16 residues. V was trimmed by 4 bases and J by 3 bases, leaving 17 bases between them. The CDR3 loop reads CASSPSRGGPNQPQHF. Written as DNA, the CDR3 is TGCGCCAGCAGCCCCAGCCGGGGTGGCCCCAATCAGCCCCAGCATTTT.

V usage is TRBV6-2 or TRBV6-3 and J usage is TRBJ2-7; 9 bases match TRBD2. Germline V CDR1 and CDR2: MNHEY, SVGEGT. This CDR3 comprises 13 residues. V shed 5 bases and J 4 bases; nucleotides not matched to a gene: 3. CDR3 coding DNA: TGTGCCAGCAGTCGTAGCGGGGGATACGAGCAGTACGTC. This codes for CASSRSGGYEQYV.

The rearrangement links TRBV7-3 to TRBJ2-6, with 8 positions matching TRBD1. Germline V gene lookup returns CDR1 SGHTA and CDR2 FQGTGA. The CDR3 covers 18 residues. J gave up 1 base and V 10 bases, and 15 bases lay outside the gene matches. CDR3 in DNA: TGTGCCACCTCCCTAGGGGCAGGGGGCGGTTCTGGGGCCAACGTCCTGACTTTC. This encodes CATSLGAGGGSGANVLTF.